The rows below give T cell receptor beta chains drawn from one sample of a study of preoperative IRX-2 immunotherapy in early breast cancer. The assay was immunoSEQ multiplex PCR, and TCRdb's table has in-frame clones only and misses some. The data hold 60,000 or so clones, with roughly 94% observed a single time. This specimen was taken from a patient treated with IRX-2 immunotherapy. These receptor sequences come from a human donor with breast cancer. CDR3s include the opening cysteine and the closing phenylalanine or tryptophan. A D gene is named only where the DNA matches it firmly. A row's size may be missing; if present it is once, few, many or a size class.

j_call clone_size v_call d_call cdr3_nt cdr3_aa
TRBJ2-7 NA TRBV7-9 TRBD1 TGTGCCAGCAGCGCTAGGGGGGACAGGGGCCACGAGCAGTACTTC CASSARGDRGHEQYF
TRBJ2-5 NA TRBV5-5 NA TGTGCCAGCACCCCCCAGATTGGGGGGACCCAGTACTTC CASTPQIGGTQYF
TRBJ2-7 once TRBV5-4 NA TGTGCCAGCAGATCGGACGTTTTATCGTACGAGCAGTACTTC CASRSDVLSYEQYF
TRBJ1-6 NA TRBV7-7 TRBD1 TGTGCCAGCAGCCCCCGGACAGGCAATAATTCACCCCTCCACTTT CASSPRTGNNSPLHF
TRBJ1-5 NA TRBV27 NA TGTGCCAGCAGTTTCGGGGTCCAGCCCCAGCATTTT CASSFGVQPQHF
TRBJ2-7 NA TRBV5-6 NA TGTGCCAGCAGCTTCGGACGCCTTTACGAGCAGTACTTC CASSFGRLYEQYF
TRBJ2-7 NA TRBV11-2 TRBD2 TGTGCCAGCAGCTTAGAGGTAGCAGCGGGGGGACACGGGCAGTACTTC CASSLEVAAGGHGQYF
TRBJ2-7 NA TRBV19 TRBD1 TGTGCCAGTAGTCCAGGGACAGACACTTTCTACGAGCAGTACTTC CASSPGTDTFYEQYF
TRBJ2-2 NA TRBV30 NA TGTGCCTGGAGTGCTAAGTCCTGGTACACCGGGGAGCTGTTTTTT CAWSAKSWYTGELFF
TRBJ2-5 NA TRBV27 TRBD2 TGTGCCAGCAGTACTATAGCGGGAGAAGAGACCCAGTACTTC CASSTIAGEETQYF
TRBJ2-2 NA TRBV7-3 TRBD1 TGTGCCAGCAGCGAACAGGGGGGAGATATCGGGGAGCTGTTTTTT CASSEQGGDIGELFF
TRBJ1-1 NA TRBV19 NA TGTGCCAGTACTCCCGGAGGGTGGGGCTCGAACACTGAAGCTTTCTTT CASTPGGWGSNTEAFF
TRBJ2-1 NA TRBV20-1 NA TGCAGTGCAGAGGGCGGGATTGAGCAGTTCTTC CSAEGGIEQFF
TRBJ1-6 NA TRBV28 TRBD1 TGTGCCAGCACGGGACAGGTGTATAATTCACCCCTCCACTTT CASTGQVYNSPLHF
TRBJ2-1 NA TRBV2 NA TGTGCCAGGGAGGGACGACCATGGGAGAGGAATGAGCAGTTCTTC CAREGRPWERNEQFF
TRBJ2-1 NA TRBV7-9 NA TGTGCCAGCAGCTTAGTAGGGGTAACCTCCTACAATGAGCAGTTCTTC CASSLVGVTSYNEQFF
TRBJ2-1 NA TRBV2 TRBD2 TGTGCCAGCAGTGCCAACCCCTGGGAGGGCCAAAATGAGCAGTTCTTC CASSANPWEGQNEQFF
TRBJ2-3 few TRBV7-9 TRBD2 TGTGCCAGCAGCCGACTAGCGGGGAGACAGTATTTT CASSRLAGRQYF
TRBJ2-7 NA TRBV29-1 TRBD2 TGCAGCGTTTCCCTTTCCTACAGCGGGGGGGACGAGCAGTACTTC CSVSLSYSGGDEQYF
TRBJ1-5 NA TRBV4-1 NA TGCGCCAGCAGCCGCAGCCGGGACAAAAGAAGGGATCAGCCCCAGCATTTT CASSRSRDKRRDQPQHF
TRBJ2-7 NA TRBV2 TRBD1 TGTGCCAGCACCATGGACAGGCGAAGCTCCTACGAGCAGTACTTC CASTMDRRSSYEQYF
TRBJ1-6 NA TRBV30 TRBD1 TGTGCCTGGATCAGGCTTGGGACAGGGGTTTCACCCCTCCACTTT CAWIRLGTGVSPLHF
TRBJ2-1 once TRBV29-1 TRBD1 TGCAGCGTTGGACAGGGAACCAGAACGACTGAGCAGTTCTTC CSVGQGTRTTEQFF
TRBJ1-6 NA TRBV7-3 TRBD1 TGTGCCAGCAGCCTGACAGGGGGTGGTTCACCCCTCCACTTT CASSLTGGGSPLHF
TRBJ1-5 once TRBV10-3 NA TGTGCCATCAGTGCTTCGATCGGGGCCAATCAGCCCCAGCATTTT CAISASIGANQPQHF
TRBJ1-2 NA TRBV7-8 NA TGTGCCAGCAGCCCAGGGGTAGTTTATGGCTACACCTTC CASSPGVVYGYTF
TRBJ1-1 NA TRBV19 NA TGTGCCAGTCACAAGGGGCAGGACAGCATGGACACTGAAGCTTTCTTT CASHKGQDSMDTEAFF
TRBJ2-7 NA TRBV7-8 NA TGTGCCAGCAGCCTCGGAGGTAGGCCGTACGAGCAGTACTTC CASSLGGRPYEQYF
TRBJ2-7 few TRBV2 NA TGTGCCAGCAGTGTTTGGGGGGACGACGAGCAGTACTTC CASSVWGDDEQYF
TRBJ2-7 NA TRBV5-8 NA TGTGCCAGCAGTCAACTTGGACAGAGACACGAGCAGTACTTC CASSQLGQRHEQYF
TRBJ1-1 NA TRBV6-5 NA TGTGCCAGCAGTTACTCTGGGGGGGGCACTGAAGCTTTCTTT CASSYSGGGTEAFF
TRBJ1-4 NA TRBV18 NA TGTGCCAGCTCACCATGGGGGGGGGCTGGTGAAAAACTGTTTTTT CASSPWGGAGEKLFF
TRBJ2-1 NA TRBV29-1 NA TGCAGCGTACGTTCACATGGACTCGGGCTCAATGAGCAGTTCTTC CSVRSHGLGLNEQFF
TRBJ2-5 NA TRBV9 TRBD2 TGTGCCAGCAGCGGGCGACTAGCGGGGGCCAAATGGGGGGAGACCCAGTACTTC CASSGRLAGAKWGETQYF
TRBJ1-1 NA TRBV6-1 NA TGTGCCAGCAGGCGTGAGACCGCCAGGAACACTGAAGCTTTCTTT CASRRETARNTEAFF
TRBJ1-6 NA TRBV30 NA TGTGCCTGGCTCGACGGGGTGAGCTCCTATAATTCACCCCTCCACTTT CAWLDGVSSYNSPLHF
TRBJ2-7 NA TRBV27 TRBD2 TGTGCCAGCAGTCATTTCCCAAAACTAGCGGCCCTCCCCTACGAGCAGTACTTC CASSHFPKLAALPYEQYF
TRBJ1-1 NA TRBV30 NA TGTGCCTGGAGTGTACTGCCTGAAGCTTTCTTT CAWSVLPEAFF